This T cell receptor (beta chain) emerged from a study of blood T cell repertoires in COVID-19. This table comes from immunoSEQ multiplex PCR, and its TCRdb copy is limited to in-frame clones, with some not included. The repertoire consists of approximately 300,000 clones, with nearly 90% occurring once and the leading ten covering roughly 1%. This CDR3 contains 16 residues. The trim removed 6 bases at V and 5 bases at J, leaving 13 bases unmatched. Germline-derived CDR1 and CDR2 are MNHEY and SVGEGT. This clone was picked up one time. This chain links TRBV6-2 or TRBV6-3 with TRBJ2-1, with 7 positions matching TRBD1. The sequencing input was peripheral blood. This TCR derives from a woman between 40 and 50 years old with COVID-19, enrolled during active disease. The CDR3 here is CASSHRQGSSHNEQFF. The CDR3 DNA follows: TGTGCCAGCAGCCATCGACAGGGATCAAGTCACAATGAGCAGTTCTTC.